The T cell receptor beta chain under discussion was sequenced for a study of cytomegalovirus exposure and HLA in healthy donors. V shed 2 bases, J shed 7 bases, and the junction held 2 bases outside the gene matches. CDR1 is SEHNR, CDR2 FQNEAQ, per germline (reference sequence). The CDR3 is made up of 13 amino acids. Comment on this clone: Its antigen is still unknown.

The PCR used 60 Vbeta and 13 Jbeta primers. Data came from immunoSEQ multiplex PCR; TCRdb stores just in-frame clones and leaves some out. The sample shows 150,000 to 200,000 clones, approximately 83% of them seen only once. Overall study results and limits: Reported findings show TCR beta sequences accurately forecast HLA-A and HLA-B alleles in most subjects.

Input material: PBMCs. The receptor was derived from a man aged 18 to 29 in good health and CMV-seropositive. V is TRBV7-9 and J is TRBJ2-1; 7 bases fit TRBD2. The CDR3 protein is CASSLMGGNEQFF. The CDR3 DNA sequence: TGTGCCAGCAGCTTAATGGGGGGGAATGAGCAGTTCTTC.